Below are 2 T cell receptor beta chains sequenced from a single sample in a study of T cell clonotyping in hematopoietic cell transplantation. Time point given: recipient sample about 28 days before transplant, after cytoreduction. Generated by immunoSEQ multiplex PCR, the TCRdb table keeps only in-frame clones and is missing some. The sample has under 45,000 clones, around 95% seen once. The sequencing used peripheral blood mononuclear cells, collected before stem cell transplant. Source of these receptors: a man between 35 and 55 years old with chronic myeloid leukemia. Some clones in this sample may be carry-over from other donors' samples.

The CDR3 region is CASSQNVRLTSRTDTQYF. The CDR3 DNA sequence: TGTGCCAGCAGCCAAAATGTCCGGTTGACTAGCCGCACAGATACGCAGTATTTT. The chain links TRBV4-2 to TRBJ2-3, with 7 positions matching TRBD2. Trimming took 2 bases from V and 1 from J; bases not matched to a gene: 12. The CDR3 sequence is 18 residues long. CDR1 and CDR2 from the germline V gene are LGHNA and YNFKEQ.

This rearrangement joins TRBV27 to TRBJ1-2; D may be TRBD1 (6 bases). Germline-derived CDR1 and CDR2 are MNHEY and SMNVEV (reference sequence). V shed 4 bases and J shed 2 bases, with 14 bases lying between them. The CDR3 totals 15 residues. The DNA for the CDR3 is TGTGCCAGCAGTTGGCACTTAGGGGGGAACTATGGCTACACCTTC. Amino acid sequence: CASSWHLGGNYGYTF.